Below are 14 T cell receptor beta chains sequenced from a single sample in a study of cytomegalovirus exposure and HLA in healthy donors. Amplification used 60 Vbeta primers and 13 Jbeta primers. Profiling relied on immunoSEQ multiplex PCR, and the TCRdb table lists in-frame clones only, not all of them. This sample's table reports approximately 34,000 clones. The sample was PBMCs. All receptors derive from a woman aged 35 to 49 in good health and CMV-seropositive.

The chain combines TRBV11-2 with TRBJ2-7; TRBD1 matches 10 bases. The CDR3 sequence is 18 residues long. V trimming: 0 bases; J trimming: 4 bases; junction bases outside the gene matches: 12. Germline assignment: CDR1 SGHAT and CDR2 FQNNGV. CDR3 region: CASSLEVVAGQGSYEQYF. In nucleotides, the CDR3 is TGTGCCAGCAGCTTAGAAGTTGTGGCGGGACAGGGGAGTTACGAGCAGTACTTC.

V is TRBV5-6 and J is TRBJ1-1; D possibly corresponds to TRBD1 (5 bases). Germline values: CDR1 SGHDT, CDR2 YYEEEE. This CDR3 has 14 amino acids. The ends were cut back, 1 base at V and 3 bases at J, with 10 bases in the middle. The DNA for the CDR3 is TGTGCCAGCAGCTTGCTGGGGCAGGACACTGAAGCTTTCTTT. It encodes CASSLLGQDTEAFF.

The chain has TRBV30 and TRBJ2-5; D is unresolved. Trimming pared 5 bases from V and 4 bases from J, leaving 14 bases between. Germline V gene data show CDR1 as GTSNPN and CDR2 as SVGIG (reference sequence). The CDR3 has 13 amino acids. CDR3 nucleotide sequence: TGTGCCTGGGGCACCGGGTTTTTAGAGACCCAGTACTTC. Protein sequence: CAWGTGFLETQYF.

The genes are TRBV10-3 and TRBJ2-1, with D possibly matching TRBD1 (5 bases). Germline loops: CDR1 ENHRY, CDR2 SYGVKD. The CDR3 consists of 15 residues. With 2 bases removed from V and 7 bases from J, the gap between germline ends came to 15 bases. CDR3 nucleotides: TGTGCCATCAGTGAGGGGGCAGGGAACCTTAATGAGCAGTTCTTC. Its protein product is CAISEGAGNLNEQFF.

This chain connects TRBV11-2 to TRBJ2-2; D call uncertain. V was clipped by 0 bases and J by 6 bases, with 5 bases between them. Germline V CDR1 and CDR2: SGHAT, FQNNGV. The CDR3 spans 13 residues. The CDR3, as DNA: TGTGCCAGCAGCTTAGAAAGAGCCGGGGAGCTGTTTTTT. Translation gives CASSLERAGELFF.

The rearrangement joins TRBV6-5 to TRBJ2-3; D perhaps matches TRBD2 (5 bases). Looked up from germline, CDR1 is MNHEY and CDR2 is SVGAGI. This CDR3 region has 15 residues. V shed 0 bases and J shed 2 bases, with 9 bases lying between them. CDR3 residues: CASSYSEAPTDTQYF. CDR3 DNA: TGTGCCAGCAGTTACTCGGAGGCACCCACAGATACGCAGTATTTT.

This chain joins TRBV18 and TRBJ2-5; 12 bases map to TRBD2. V shed 2 bases, J shed 3 bases, and the junction held 7 bases outside the gene matches. The CDR3 spans 17 residues. Germline CDR1 KGHSH, CDR2 LQKENI. The CDR3 coding sequence is TGTGCCAGCTCACCATCGACTAGCGGGGGCCGGGAAGAGACCCAGTACTTC. It encodes CASSPSTSGGREETQYF. Full variable domain (rest looked up from reference TRBV18 and TRBJ2-5): NAGVMQNPRHLVRRRGQEARLRCSPMKGHSHVYWYRQLPEEGLKFMVYLQKENIIDESGMPKERFSAEFPKEGPSILRIQQVVRGDSAAYFCASSPSTSGGREETQYFGPGTRLLVL.

The chain couples TRBV18 to TRBJ1-1; D unclear. Germline lookup yields CDR1 KGHSH and CDR2 LQKENI. The V end lost 2 bases, the J end lost 10 bases, and 11 bases lay between the germline ends. This CDR3 comprises 12 residues. DNA for the CDR3: TGTGCCAGCTCACCAAGAACGGAGGGAGCTTTCTTT. Translating gives CASSPRTEGAFF.

This chain uses TRBV7-9 with TRBJ1-2; TRBD1 matches 7 bases. The trim removed 0 bases at V and 4 bases at J, leaving 2 bases unmatched. The CDR3 length is 14 residues. CDR1 and CDR2 (germline): SEHNR, FQNEAQ (reference sequence). The CDR3 spells CASSLAGQPYGYTF. DNA of the CDR3: TGTGCCAGCAGCTTAGCGGGACAGCCCTATGGCTACACCTTC. The full variable domain, its missing parts supplied by reference TRBV7-9 and TRBJ1-2, is DTGVSQNPRHKITKRGQNVTFRCDPISEHNRLYWYRQTLGQGPEFLTYFQNEAQLEKSRLLSDRFSAERPKGSFSTLEIQRTEQGDSAMYLCASSLAGQPYGYTFGSGTRLTVV.

This CDR3 reads CASSVAGGPNSEQFF. DNA for the CDR3: TGTGCCAGCAGCGTAGCGGGAGGACCTAACTCTGAGCAGTTCTTC. The V gene is TRBV2, the J gene TRBJ2-1, with 10 bases matching TRBD2. The junction had 11 bases not matched to a gene; V was cut back by 6 bases and J by 9 bases. CDR1 and CDR2 from the germline V gene are SNHLY and FYNNEI. The length of the CDR3 is 15 residues.

The DNA for the CDR3 is TGTGCCAGCAGCAACCAGGGGGTGATCCTCTACGAGCAGTACTTC. Protein product: CASSNQGVILYEQYF. The chain recombines TRBV6-5 with TRBJ2-7; TRBD1 aligns across 7 bases. Germline assignment: CDR1 MNHEY and CDR2 SVGAGI. This CDR3 comprises 15 residues. With 6 bases clipped from V and 3 bases from J, the junction kept 11 bases outside the gene matches.

The V and J genes are TRBV18 and TRBJ2-7; TRBD2 might be the D (5 bases). Deletions cut 2 bases from V and 2 bases from J, with 10 bases between. This CDR3 is 14 amino acids long. In germline, CDR1 is KGHSH, CDR2 LQKENI. The CDR3 coding sequence is TGTGCCAGCTCACCATCGGGGTCTCCCTACGAGCAGTACTTC. Amino acid sequence: CASSPSGSPYEQYF.

The chain carries TRBV28 and TRBJ1-1, with D perhaps TRBD1 (5 bases). The V gene lost 6 bases and the J gene lost 5 bases, with 25 bases spanning the gap. There are 17 residues in the CDR3. Germline CDR1 is MDHEN and CDR2 is SYDVKM. The CDR3 loop is CASRPSPGESTFTEAFF. CDR3 bases: TGTGCCAGCAGGCCCTCACCGGGGGAAAGTACGTTTACTGAAGCTTTCTTT.

J is TRBJ2-1 and V is TRBV6-1; 7 bases are a match to TRBD2. The CDR3 contains 15 residues. The trim removed 6 bases at V and 0 bases at J, leaving 5 bases unmatched. Germline V gene data show CDR1 as MNHNS and CDR2 as SASEGT. This CDR3 is CASSLAGSSYNEQFF. As DNA, the CDR3 is TGTGCCAGCAGCTTAGCGGGCAGCTCCTACAATGAGCAGTTCTTC.